This T cell receptor beta chain is from a study of breast tumors, draining lymph nodes, adjacent tissues. The sample holds many counts of this clonotype. Its antigen is still unknown. Samples came from axillary lymph nodes draining the breast cancer. TCRdb passed the multiplex PCR reads through MiXCR, listing each CDR3 protein once. The sample lists about 180,000 distinct CDR3 sequences, approximately 30% occurring once. After removal of 2 bases from V and 5 bases from J, the junction contained 6 bases not matched to a gene. This CDR3 spans 16 amino acids. Germline V gene data show CDR1 as SGHTA and CDR2 as FQGNSA. Study-wide findings and caveats: Findings are consistent with lymph node origin and intratumoral expansion of most tumor T cells. Tumor and nontumor repertoires were significantly more similar in luminal-like than in basal-like breast cancer. Tumor repertoires ranked between lymph nodes and nontumor tissue in diversity, with V and J gene preferences.

V gene TRBV7-2 combines with J gene TRBJ2-5, with 12 bases matching TRBD2. Sequencing used axillary lymph node tissue. This receptor was obtained from a female donor with breast cancer. Some clones in this sample may be carry-over from other donors' samples. DNA of the CDR3: TGTGCCAGCAGCTTATTGACTAGCGGGAGTTGGGAGACCCAGTACTTC. As protein: CASSLLTSGSWETQYF. Full variable domain (remainder filled in from reference TRBV7-2 and TRBJ2-5): GAGVSQSPSNKVTEKGKDVELRCDPISGHTALYWYRQSLGQGLEFLIYFQGNSAPDKSGLPSDRFSAERTGGSVSTLTIQRTQQEDSAVYLCASSLLTSGSWETQYFGPGTRLLVL.